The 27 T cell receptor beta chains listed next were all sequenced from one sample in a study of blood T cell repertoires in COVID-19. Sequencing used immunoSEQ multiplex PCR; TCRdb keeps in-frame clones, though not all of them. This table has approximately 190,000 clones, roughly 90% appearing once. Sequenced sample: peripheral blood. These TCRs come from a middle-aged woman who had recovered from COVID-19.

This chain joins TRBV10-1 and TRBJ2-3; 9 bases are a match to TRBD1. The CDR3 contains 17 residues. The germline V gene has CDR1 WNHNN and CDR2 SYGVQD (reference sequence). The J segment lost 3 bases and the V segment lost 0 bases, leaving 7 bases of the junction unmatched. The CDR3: CASSESLDRGGTDTQYF. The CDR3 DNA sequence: TGCGCCAGCAGTGAGTCCCTGGACAGGGGTGGGACAGATACGCAGTATTTT.

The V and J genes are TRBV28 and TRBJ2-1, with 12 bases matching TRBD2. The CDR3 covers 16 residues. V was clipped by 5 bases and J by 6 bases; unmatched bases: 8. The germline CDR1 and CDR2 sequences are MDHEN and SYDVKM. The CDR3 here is CASSPLKGLAGNEQFF. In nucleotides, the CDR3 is TGTGCCAGCAGTCCACTCAAGGGACTAGCGGGCAATGAGCAGTTCTTC. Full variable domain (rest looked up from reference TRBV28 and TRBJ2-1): DVKVTQSSRYLVKRTGEKVFLECVQDMDHENMFWYRQDPGLGLRLIYFSYDVKMKEKGDIPEGYSVSREKKERFSLILESASTNQTSMYLCASSPLKGLAGNEQFFGPGTRLTVL.

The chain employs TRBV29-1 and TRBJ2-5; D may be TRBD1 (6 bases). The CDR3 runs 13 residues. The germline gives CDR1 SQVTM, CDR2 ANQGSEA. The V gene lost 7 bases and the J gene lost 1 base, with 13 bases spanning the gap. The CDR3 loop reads CSGTNRAQETQYF. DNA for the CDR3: TGCAGCGGGACCAACAGGGCCCAAGAGACCCAGTACTTC.

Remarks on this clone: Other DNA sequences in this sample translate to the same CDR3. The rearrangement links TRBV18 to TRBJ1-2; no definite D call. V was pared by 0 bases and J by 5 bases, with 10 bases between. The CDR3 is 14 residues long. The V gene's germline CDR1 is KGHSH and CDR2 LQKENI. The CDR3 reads CASSPPGELYGYTF. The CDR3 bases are TGTGCCAGCTCACCACCGGGAGAACTTTATGGCTACACCTTC.

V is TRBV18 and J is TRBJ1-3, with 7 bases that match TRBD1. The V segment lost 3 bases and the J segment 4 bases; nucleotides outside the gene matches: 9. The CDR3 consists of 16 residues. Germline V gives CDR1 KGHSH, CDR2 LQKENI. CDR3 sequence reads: CASSPTQDRRGNTIYF. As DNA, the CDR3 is TGTGCCAGCTCACCTACCCAGGACAGGAGGGGAAACACCATATATTTT.

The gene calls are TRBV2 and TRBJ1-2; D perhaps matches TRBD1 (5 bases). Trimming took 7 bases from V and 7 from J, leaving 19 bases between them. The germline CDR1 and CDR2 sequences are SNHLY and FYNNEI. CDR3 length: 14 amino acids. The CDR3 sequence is CASKGSFLRGGYTF. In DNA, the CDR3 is TGTGCCAGCAAGGGTTCCTTCCTAAGGGGTGGCTACACCTTC.

CDR3 region: CASSQTGGTNEKLFF. DNA of the CDR3: TGTGCCAGCAGCCAGACAGGGGGGACTAATGAAAAACTGTTTTTT. The chain links TRBV25-1 to TRBJ1-4, with TRBD1 matching 9 bases. Germline V CDR1 and CDR2: MGHDK, SYGVNS. Germline trimming cut 6 bases from V and 2 bases from J; bases unmatched to any gene: 4. The length of the CDR3 is 15 residues.

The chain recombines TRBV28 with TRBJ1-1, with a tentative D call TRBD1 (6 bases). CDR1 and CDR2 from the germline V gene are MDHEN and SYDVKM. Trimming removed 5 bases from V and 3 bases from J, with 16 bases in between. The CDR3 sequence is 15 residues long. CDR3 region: CASSPKQGLDTEAFF. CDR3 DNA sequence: TGTGCCAGCAGTCCGAAACAGGGCCTCGACACTGAAGCTTTCTTT.

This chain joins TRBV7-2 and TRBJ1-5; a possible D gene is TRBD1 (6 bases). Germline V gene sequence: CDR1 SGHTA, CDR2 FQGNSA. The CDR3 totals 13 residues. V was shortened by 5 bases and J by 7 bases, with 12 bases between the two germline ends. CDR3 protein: CASSTGGQQPQHF. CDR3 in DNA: TGTGCCAGCAGCACCGGTGGACAGCAGCCCCAGCATTTT.

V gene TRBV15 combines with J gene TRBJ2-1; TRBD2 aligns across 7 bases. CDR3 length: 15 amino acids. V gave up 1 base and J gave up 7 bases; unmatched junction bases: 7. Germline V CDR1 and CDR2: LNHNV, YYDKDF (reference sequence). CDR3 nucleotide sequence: TGTGCCACCAGCAGAGGAGGAGCGGGGTCTAATGAGCAGTTCTTC. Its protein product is CATSRGGAGSNEQFF.

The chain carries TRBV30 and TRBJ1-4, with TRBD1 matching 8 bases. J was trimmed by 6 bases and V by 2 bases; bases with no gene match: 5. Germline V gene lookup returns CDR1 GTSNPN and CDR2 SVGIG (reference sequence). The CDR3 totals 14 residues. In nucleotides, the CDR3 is TGTGCCTGGAGTCTCAGGGGGCAGGATGAAAAACTGTTTTTT. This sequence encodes CAWSLRGQDEKLFF.

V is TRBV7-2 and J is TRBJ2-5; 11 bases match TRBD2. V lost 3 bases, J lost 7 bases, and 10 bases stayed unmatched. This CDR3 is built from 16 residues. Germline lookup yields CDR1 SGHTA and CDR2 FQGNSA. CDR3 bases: TGTGCCAGCAGCTTTATAGCGGGAGGGGCCCCGGTGACCCAGTACTTC. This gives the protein CASSFIAGGAPVTQYF.

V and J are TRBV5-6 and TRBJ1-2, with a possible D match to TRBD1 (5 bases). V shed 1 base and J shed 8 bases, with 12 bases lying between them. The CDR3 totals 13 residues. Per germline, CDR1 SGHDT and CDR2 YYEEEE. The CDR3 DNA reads TGTGCCAGCAGCTTGCCGACAGAGTTAGGCTACACCTTC. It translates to CASSLPTELGYTF.

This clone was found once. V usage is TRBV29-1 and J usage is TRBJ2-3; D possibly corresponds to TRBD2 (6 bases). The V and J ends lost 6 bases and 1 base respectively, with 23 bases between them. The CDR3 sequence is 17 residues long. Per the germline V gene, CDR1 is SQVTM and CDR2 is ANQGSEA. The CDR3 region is CSVVYVEAGARTDTQYF. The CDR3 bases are TGCAGCGTGGTTTATGTGGAAGCGGGTGCGCGCACAGATACGCAGTATTTT.

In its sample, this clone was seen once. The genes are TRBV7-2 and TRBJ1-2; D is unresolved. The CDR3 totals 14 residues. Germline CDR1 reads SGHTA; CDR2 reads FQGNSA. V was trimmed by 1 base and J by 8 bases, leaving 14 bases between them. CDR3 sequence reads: CASSLVYSSEGYTF. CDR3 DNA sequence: TGTGCCAGCAGCTTAGTATATAGCTCGGAGGGCTACACCTTC.

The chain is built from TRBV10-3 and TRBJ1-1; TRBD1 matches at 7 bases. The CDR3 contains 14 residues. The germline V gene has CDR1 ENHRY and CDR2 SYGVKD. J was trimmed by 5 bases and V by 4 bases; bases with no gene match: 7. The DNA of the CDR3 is TGTGCCATCAGTGTTGAAGGGGGCTGGACTGAAGCTTTCTTT. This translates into CAISVEGGWTEAFF.

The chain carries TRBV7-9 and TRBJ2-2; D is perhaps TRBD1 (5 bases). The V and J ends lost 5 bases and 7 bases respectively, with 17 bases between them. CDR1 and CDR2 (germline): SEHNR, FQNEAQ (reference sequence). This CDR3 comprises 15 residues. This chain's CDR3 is CASSPGPGWNGELFF. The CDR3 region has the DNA TGTGCCAGCAGCCCCGGGCCAGGGTGGAACGGGGAGCTGTTTTTT.

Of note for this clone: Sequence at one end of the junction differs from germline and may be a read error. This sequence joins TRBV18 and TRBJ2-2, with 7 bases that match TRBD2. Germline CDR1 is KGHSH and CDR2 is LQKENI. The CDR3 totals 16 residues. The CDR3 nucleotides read TGTGCCAGCCACACCGGGCTAGCGGAAAACACCCGGGAGCTGTTTTTT. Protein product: CASHTGLAENTRELFF.

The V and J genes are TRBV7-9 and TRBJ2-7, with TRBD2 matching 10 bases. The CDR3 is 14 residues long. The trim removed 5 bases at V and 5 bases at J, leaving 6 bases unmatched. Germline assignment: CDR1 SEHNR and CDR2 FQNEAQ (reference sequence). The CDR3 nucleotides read TGTGCCAGCAGCCGAAGCGGGAGGGAGCACGAGCAGTACTTC. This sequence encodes CASSRSGREHEQYF.

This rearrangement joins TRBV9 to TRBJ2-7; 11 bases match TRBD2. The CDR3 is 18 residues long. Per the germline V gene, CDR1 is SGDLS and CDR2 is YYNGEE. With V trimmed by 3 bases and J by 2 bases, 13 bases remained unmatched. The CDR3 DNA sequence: TGTGCCAGCAGCGCGACAGGGGAGTGGACTAGCGGGCCCTACGAGCAGTACTTC. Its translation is CASSATGEWTSGPYEQYF.

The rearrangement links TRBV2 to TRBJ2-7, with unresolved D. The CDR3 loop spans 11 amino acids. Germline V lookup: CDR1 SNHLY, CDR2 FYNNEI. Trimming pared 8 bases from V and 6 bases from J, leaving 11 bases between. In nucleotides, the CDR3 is TGTGCCAGCGCCGACTTGGGCGAGCAGTACTTC. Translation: CASADLGEQYF.

The CDR3 sequence is CASSRVGQLSGSNQPQHF. The CDR3 DNA follows: TGTGCCAGTAGTAGGGTGGGACAGCTCAGCGGGAGCAATCAGCCCCAGCATTTT. V is TRBV19 and J is TRBJ1-5; 7 bases match TRBD1. Germline values: CDR1 LNHDA, CDR2 SQIVND (reference sequence). The ends lost 4 bases at V and 1 base at J; junction bases unmatched: 13. CDR3 length equals 18 residues.

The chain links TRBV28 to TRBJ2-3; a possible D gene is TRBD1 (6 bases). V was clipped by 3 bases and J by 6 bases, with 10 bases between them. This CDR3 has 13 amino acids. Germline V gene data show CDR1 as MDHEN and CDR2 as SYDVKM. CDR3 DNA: TGTGCCAGCAGTTTGGCAGGGGAGGATACGCAGTATTTT. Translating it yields CASSLAGEDTQYF.

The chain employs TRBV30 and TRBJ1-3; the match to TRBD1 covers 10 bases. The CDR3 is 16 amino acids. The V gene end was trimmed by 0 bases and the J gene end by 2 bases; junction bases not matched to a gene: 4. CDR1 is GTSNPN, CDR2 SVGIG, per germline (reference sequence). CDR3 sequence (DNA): TGTGCCTGGAGTGTGGGGACAGGGGTTGCTGGAAACACCATATATTTT. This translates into CAWSVGTGVAGNTIYF. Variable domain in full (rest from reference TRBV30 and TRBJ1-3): SQTIHQWPATLVQPVGSPLSLECTVEGTSNPNLYWYRQAAGRGLQLLFYSVGIGQISSEVPQNLSASRPQDRQFILSSKKLLLSDSGFYLCAWSVGTGVAGNTIYFGEGSWLTVV.

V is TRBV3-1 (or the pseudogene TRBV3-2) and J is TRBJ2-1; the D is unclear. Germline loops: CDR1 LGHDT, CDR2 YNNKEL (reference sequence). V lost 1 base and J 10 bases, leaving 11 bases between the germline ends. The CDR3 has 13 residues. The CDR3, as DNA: TGTGCCAGCAGCCAAGTTGCGACACCGGAGCAGTTCTTC. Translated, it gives CASSQVATPEQFF.

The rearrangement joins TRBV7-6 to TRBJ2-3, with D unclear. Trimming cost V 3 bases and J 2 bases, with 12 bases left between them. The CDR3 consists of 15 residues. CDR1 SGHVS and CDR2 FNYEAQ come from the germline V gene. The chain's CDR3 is CASSFSTFDTDTQYF. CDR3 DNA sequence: TGTGCCAGCAGCTTTAGTACGTTTGACACAGATACGCAGTATTTT.

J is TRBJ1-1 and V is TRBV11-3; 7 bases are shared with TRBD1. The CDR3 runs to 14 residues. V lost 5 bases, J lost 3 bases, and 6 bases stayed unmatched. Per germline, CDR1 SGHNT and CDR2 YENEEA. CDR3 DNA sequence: TGTGCCAGCAGCCAGGGGGGACAGTACACTGAAGCTTTCTTT. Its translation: CASSQGGQYTEAFF.